The following is a T cell receptor beta chain sequence with its context. Antigen: not known. CDR3 size: 13 residues. Germline V gene data show CDR1 as MRHNA and CDR2 as SNTAGT. With 4 bases removed from V and 5 bases from J, the gap between germline ends came to 9 bases. The entry originates in a study of identical twins. Whole-study findings and limits: For out-of-frame beta sequences, excess twin sharing was weaker. Findings came from cross-sectional statistics, without long-term follow-up of donors. While abundant cord blood beta clonotypes carried fewer insertions, memory repertoires showed no such pattern.

TCRdb re-called the 5' RACE reads with MiXCR, one entry per CDR3 protein. The data show roughly 250,000 distinct CDR3 sequences, approximately 8% seen once. A further study also used this sample, focusing on yellow fever vaccine responses in identical twins.

Sequencing was done on a sample of CD8+ T cells sorted from blood. The chain employs TRBV6-4 and TRBJ2-1, with D tentatively TRBD2 (7 bases). This TCR derives from a woman between 18 and 30 years old in good health. The CDR3 protein is CASSVGGHNEQFF. The CDR3 DNA sequence: TGTGCCAGCAGTGTCGGGGGGCACAATGAGCAGTTCTTC.